The entry that follows covers one TCR beta chain sequence. Its antigen remains unidentified. No much larger clone is present one base from it, and per-base qualities are unavailable. Library preparation was by the immunoSEQ multiplex PCR assay. For the multiplex PCR, a mixture combining 60 forward primers for TCR Vbeta segments and 13 reverse primers for TCR Jbeta segments was used. The CDR3 region of rearranged TCR beta genes was amplified from genomic DNA with a multiplex PCR assay. The amplified TCR beta libraries were sequenced on the Illumina HiSeq System as 87-base-pair reads. Per the original workflow: Across the 700 or so repertoires, a later analysis counted around 80 million unique TCR beta chains, roughly 11 million of which were shared by at least two donors. To remove PCR and sequencing errors, raw reads were error-corrected and collapsed into unique sequences using a nearest-neighbor algorithm that merged closely related sequences. Alignment of CDR3 sequences to IMGT reference sequences was used to assign V, D and J gene segments. For a sequence to be retained, a match of at least six nucleotides was required to both a V gene segment and a J gene segment. A rearrangement was called productive if the CDR3 had no stop codons and remained in frame with V and J, and every other rearrangement was called non-productive. Following IMGT convention, CDR3 was defined as the stretch from the second conserved V-encoded cysteine up to the conserved J-encoded phenylalanine. The earlier analysis of about 570 of the donors excluded any sequence lacking an unambiguous match to a single V gene segment. In an earlier analysis of a few hundred of the donors, V segments were called functional above 56.7% productive rearrangements and were called segregating when the between-donor standard deviation exceeded 5%. A statistical classification framework was developed to diagnose cytomegalovirus status using the catalog of TCR beta chain sequences. In a later analysis, TCR nucleotide sequences were compared against IMGT/GENE-DB human TR gene sequences so that V and J genes could be assigned. In a later analysis, CDR3 sequences and most-parsimonious VDJ recombination scenarios were assigned using the TCRdist pipeline. A later analysis defined each TCR beta chain by its CDR3 amino acid sequence plus V-gene family, and excluded reads lacking a unique V-gene family. To address suspected cross-contamination and a sequencing artifact, a later analysis removed 450 to 700 highly shared, low-generation-probability nucleotide sequences. In a later analysis, a clonal expansion index for each public chain was calculated from normalized within-repertoire ranks of inferred template counts. In a later analysis, generation probabilities were computed using a VDJ recombination model fitted to out-of-frame rearrangements, and the results were checked against IGoR. In a later analysis, TCR-TCR, TCR-HLA and TCR-CMV co-occurrence was scored with hypergeometric tests, and a repertoire-size bias correction was applied to TCR pairs. A later analysis estimated false discovery rates by permuting HLA or CMV assignments 20 times. A later analysis grouped co-occurring TCRs with DBSCAN, adding TCRdist sequence similarity when clustering within HLA-allele-positive subsets. Co-occurrence clustering excluded repertoires with fewer than 30,000 or more than 120,000 public chains, plus five with anomalous nucleotide sharing. What TCRdb holds here is the immuneACCESS table cut down to in-frame rearrangements. Part of the clones is not present; checked against another copy, under half of the missing clones reflect an unresolved V gene, and the others are unexplained. V, J and clone size are those of that table, while D and trimming were read from the DNA. Counted in this sample were around 300,000 clones; 70% to 90% of them appeared once. Of the sample, roughly 2% is held by the ten largest clones.

The cohort consisted of 600 to 750 healthy bone marrow donors. Cohort members were all nominally healthy when sampled, although unrecorded immune exposures were likely present. The donor was CMV seronegative and was included in the group of around 320 seronegative cohort members. Every donor gave a peripheral blood sample, and the peripheral blood mononuclear cells from that sample were used for TCR beta sequencing. The Qiagen DNeasy Blood Extraction Kit was used to extract genomic DNA from the blood cell samples. The sample comes from a study of cytomegalovirus exposure and HLA in healthy donors (dated by TCRdb to about 2017). Describing the broader study: In an earlier analysis of some 610 of the donors, under 300 Gb of sequence data and just under 120 million unique TCR beta sequences from about 190 million T cells were reported. Around 320 gigabases of sequencing data and roughly 90 million unique TCR sequences were included in an early release covering roughly 600 HLA-typed donors. Among the roughly 400 genotyped donors, around 79% belonged to the genetic ancestry cluster associated with self-reported Caucasian donors. The study aimed to test whether cataloging public T cell receptors could reveal signatures of past pathogen exposure. The study profiled the T cell repertoires of 550 to 700 subjects by immunosequencing and related them to cytomegalovirus serostatus. A separate validation cohort of more than 100 different subjects was used in addition to the approximately 610-subject first cohort. To predict cytomegalovirus infection status, the study combined high-throughput TCR immunosequencing, statistical association of individual TCRs with disease status, and machine learning. To study patterns of TCR occurrence, a later analysis re-analyzed previously published TCR beta repertoires from 700 or so donors and added high-resolution HLA genotyping. The later analysis used no new phenotypic data to find candidate immune exposures, relying instead on TCR beta sequences and their occurrence across donors. An earlier analysis of 587 of the donors used high-throughput TCR beta sequencing to judge whether each TCR beta V gene segment behaved as functional or pseudogenic. Donor age, sex, ethnicity and CMV serostatus were compiled alongside the repertoire data. A later genetic analysis took genome-wide SNP genotypes for about 55% of the 666 donors and used that subset as a discovery cohort. All discovery cohort repertoires had been generated on a single sequencing platform. HLA typing included class I and class II loci at four-digit resolution. Typing coverage differed by locus: A, B, C, DRB1 and DQB1 were typed in roughly 629-630 donors, DQA1 in about 510, DPA1 in 600 to 610, and DPB1 in just under 480. A few DR-DQ haplotypes were handled as single units for association and clustering because linkage in the cohort was strong. Across 398 genotyped donors of the cohort, an average of about 240,000 unique TCR beta nucleotide sequences per donor were sequenced, and approximately 19% of those sequences were non-productive.

What the work shows at the level of the full study, not this receptor alone: The classifier was reported to diagnose cytomegalovirus status with high specificity and sensitivity in both the original and validation cohorts. The study listed 150 to 200 TCR beta chains as associated with cytomegalovirus. A further reported finding was that TCR beta sequences accurately predicted the HLA-A and HLA-B alleles for most subjects in the first cohort. A later genetic analysis reported fewer N-insertions in productive TCRs among donors in an Asian-associated ancestry cluster than the approximately 700-donor mean. In a later analysis, TCR association rates were found to vary across HLA loci, with the most associated TCRs seen for DRB1 alleles and the fewest for HLA-C alleles. Correlated functional status among segregating V segments might be attributable to linkage disequilibrium, but an unknown experimental factor could not be ruled out. Only TCR beta chains were sequenced in this cohort, and the absence of alpha or paired-chain data limited detectable features. According to a later analysis, most CMV-associated TCR beta chains appeared to be HLA-restricted, and the HLA associations seemed to be driven largely by CMV exposure. An association between a missense DCLRE1C variant and V-gene and J-gene trimming of TCR beta chains was found in a later genetic analysis and replicated in an independent cohort. Because HLA typing was unavailable for some donors at each locus, only the typed subset was used in association tests. The presence/absence analyses assumed that sequencing depth was roughly uniform across donors, and that assumption may not be true. While some public TCRs were present in many individuals, most TCR sequences turned up only very rarely across donors. It was suggested by the authors that the approach could potentially be generalized to other disease states and immunological phenotypes. Because counts were too low, approximately 15 rarely observed V segments, including chromosome 9 orphons, were excluded from the earlier analysis of fewer than 650 of the donors. In an earlier analysis of 500 to 650 of the donors, most TCR beta V segments appeared in productive rearrangements about 87% or about 30% of the time, broadly matching IMGT annotations. A group of highly shared sequence variants was considered likely to be a technical artifact of the sequencing pipeline. Specific HLA alleles were associated with 16,951 TCR beta sequences at a false discovery rate of 0.05 in a later analysis. When HLA alleles, especially DR and DQ, strongly co-occurred, attributing TCR associations to individual alleles was difficult. A few of the identified cytomegalovirus-associated TCR beta chains were confirmed in vitro to be specific for cytomegalovirus antigens. In a later analysis, HLA-associated TCR beta chains were found to be more clonally expanded and to have lower generation probabilities than equally common non-associated chains. Several of the top co-occurrence clusters appeared to be linked to parvovirus B19, influenza, CMV and Epstein-Barr virus, according to a later analysis. CMV serostatus was the only immune exposure information available for the cohort.

The material sequenced was PBMCs. This receptor was obtained from a woman aged 18-29 years in good health and CMV-seronegative.

The sequenced DNA is TGTGCAAGCCCCCGGGGGGACAGGGTTAAAACCCTCCACTTT. Its product reads: CASPRGDRVKTLHF. The chain was built from TRBV12-2 and TRBJ1-6; TRBD1 is the table's D call, not checked against the DNA. TRBV12-2 is a listed pseudogene. The CDR3 holds 14 amino acids from the cysteine to the phenylalanine. Only the CDR3 DNA is retained, 42 bases long and in frame from the first base.